This T cell receptor (beta chain) was documented in a study of T cell changes during pregnancy in multiple sclerosis. The ends were cut back, 1 base at V and 1 base at J, with 8 bases in the middle. The CDR3 consists of 15 residues. Germline CDR1 is SEHNR and CDR2 is FQNEAQ (reference sequence). The protocol was immunoSEQ multiplex PCR, while the TCRdb copy is restricted to in-frame clones and leaves out a portion. The sample lists over 80,000 clones; roughly nine tenths were seen once. The sequencing used peripheral blood, collected in the second trimester of pregnancy. The TCR originated in a female donor in good health, enrolled as a control in a pregnancy study. V is TRBV7-9 and J is TRBJ1-5; D is ambiguous. The CDR3 loop reads CASSLGGRSNQPQHF. The DNA for the CDR3 is TGTGCCAGCAGCTTAGGAGGGAGAAGCAATCAGCCCCAGCATTTT.